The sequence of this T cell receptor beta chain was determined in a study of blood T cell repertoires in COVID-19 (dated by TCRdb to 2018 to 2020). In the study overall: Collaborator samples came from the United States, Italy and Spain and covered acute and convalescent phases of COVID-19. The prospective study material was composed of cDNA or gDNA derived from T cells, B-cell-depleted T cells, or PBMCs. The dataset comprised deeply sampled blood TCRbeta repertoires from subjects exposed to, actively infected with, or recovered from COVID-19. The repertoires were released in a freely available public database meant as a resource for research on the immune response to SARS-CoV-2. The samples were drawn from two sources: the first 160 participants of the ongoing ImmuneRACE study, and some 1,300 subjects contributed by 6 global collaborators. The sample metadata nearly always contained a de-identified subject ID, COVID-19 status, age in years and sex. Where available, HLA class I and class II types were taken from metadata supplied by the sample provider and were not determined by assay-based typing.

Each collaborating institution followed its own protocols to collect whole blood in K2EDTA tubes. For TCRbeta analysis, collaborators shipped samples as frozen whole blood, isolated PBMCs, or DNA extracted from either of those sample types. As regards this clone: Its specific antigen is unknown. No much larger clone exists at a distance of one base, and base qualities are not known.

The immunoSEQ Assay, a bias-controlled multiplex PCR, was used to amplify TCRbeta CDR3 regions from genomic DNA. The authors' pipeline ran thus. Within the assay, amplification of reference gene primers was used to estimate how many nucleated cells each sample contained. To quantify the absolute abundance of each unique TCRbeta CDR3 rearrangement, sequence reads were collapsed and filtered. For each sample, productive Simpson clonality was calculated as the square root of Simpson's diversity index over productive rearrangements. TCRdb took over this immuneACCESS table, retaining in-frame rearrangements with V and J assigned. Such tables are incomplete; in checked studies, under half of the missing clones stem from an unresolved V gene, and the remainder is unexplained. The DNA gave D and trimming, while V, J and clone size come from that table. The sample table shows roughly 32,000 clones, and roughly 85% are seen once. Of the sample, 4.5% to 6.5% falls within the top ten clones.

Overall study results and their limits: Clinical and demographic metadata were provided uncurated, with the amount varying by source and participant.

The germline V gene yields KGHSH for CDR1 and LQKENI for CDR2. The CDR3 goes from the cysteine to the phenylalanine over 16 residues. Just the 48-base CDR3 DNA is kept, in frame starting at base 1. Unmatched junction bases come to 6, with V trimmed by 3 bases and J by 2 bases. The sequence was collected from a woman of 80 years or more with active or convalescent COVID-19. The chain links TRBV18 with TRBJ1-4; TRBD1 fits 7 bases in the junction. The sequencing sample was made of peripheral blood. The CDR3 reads CASSPTGPSTNEKLFF. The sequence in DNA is TGTGCCAGCTCACCGACAGGGCCTTCGACTAATGAAAAACTGTTTTTT.